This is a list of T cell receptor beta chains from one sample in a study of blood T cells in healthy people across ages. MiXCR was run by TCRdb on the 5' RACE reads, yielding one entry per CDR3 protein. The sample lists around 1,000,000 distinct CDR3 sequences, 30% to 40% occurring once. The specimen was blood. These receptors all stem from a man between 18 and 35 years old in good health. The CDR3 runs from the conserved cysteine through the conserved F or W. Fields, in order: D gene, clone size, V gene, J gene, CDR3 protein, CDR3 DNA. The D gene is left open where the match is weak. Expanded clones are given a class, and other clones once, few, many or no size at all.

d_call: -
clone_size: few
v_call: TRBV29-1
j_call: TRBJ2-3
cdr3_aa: CSVAQPNTDTQYF
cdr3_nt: TGCAGCGTTGCCCAGCCTAACACAGATACGCAGTATTTT

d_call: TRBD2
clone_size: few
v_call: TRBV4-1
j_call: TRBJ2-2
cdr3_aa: CASSHLAGNTGELFF
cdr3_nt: TGCGCCAGCAGCCACTTAGCGGGAAACACCGGGGAGCTGTTTTTT

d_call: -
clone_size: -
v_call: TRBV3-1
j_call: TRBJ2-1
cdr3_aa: CASSQDHRSDNEQFF
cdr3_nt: TGTGCCAGCAGCCAAGATCATCGCTCCGACAATGAGCAGTTCTTC

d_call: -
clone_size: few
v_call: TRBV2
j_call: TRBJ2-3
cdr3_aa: CASVRRDTQYF
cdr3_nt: TGTGCCAGCGTGAGAAGAGATACGCAGTATTTT

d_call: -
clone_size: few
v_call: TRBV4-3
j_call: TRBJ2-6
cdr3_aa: CASSQEGHSGANVLTF
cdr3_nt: TGCGCCAGCAGCCAAGAGGGGCACTCTGGGGCCAACGTCCTGACTTTC

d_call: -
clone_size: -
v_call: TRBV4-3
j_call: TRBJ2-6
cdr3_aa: CASSLQTGSNSGVNVLTF
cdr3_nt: TGCGCCAGCAGCCTCCAGACAGGTTCGAACTCTGGGGTCAACGTCCTGACTTTC

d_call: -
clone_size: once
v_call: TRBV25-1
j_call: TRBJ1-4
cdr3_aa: CASSGRKLFF
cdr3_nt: TGTGCCAGCAGTGGGAGGAAACTGTTTTTT

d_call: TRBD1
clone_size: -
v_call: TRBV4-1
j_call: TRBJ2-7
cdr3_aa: CASSQSHPGQYYEQYF
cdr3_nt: TGCGCCAGCAGCCAGTCTCACCCGGGACAGTACTACGAGCAGTACTTC

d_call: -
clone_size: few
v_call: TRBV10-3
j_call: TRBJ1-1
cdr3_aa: CAISEYQDTEAFF
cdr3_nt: TGTGCCATCAGTGAGTATCAGGACACTGAAGCTTTCTTT

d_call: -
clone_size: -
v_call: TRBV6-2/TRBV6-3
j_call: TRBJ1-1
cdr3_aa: CASSSLYDYSTEAFF
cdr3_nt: TGTGCCAGCAGCTCGCTGTATGACTATAGCACTGAAGCTTTCTTT

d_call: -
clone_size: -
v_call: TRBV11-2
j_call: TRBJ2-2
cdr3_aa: CASSFSRGQRFTGELFF
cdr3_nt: TGTGCCAGCAGCTTCTCCCGCGGACAGAGGTTTACCGGGGAGCTGTTTTTT

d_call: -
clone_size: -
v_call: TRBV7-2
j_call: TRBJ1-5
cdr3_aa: CASSPGQSRNQPQHF
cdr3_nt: TGTGCCAGCAGCCCAGGGCAGTCCCGCAATCAGCCCCAGCATTTT

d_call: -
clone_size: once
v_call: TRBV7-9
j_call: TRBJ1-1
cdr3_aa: CASSDKTGVGTEAFF
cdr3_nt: TGTGCCAGCAGCGACAAAACGGGGGTTGGGACTGAAGCTTTCTTT

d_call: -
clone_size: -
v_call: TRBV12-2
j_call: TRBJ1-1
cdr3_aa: CASRTGAEENTEAFF
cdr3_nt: TGTGCAAGTCGCACCGGGGCGGAAGAGAACACTGAAGCTTTCTTT

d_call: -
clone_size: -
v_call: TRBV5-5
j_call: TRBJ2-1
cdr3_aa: CASSLVAGFQLEQFF
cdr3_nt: TGTGCCAGCAGCTTGGTGGCGGGTTTCCAACTTGAGCAGTTCTTC

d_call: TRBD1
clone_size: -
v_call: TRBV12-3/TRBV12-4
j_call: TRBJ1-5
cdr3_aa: CATGTGTVQPQHF
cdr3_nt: TGTGCCACCGGGACAGGGACGGTACAGCCCCAGCATTTT

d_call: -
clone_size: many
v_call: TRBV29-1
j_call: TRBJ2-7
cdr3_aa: CSVETGSYEQYF
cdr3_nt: TGCAGCGTTGAAACAGGGTCCTACGAGCAGTACTTC

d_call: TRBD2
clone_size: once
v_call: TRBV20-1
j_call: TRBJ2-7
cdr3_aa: CSATVPGLVRYEQYF
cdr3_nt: TGCAGTGCTACCGTACCGGGACTAGTGCGTTACGAGCAGTACTTC

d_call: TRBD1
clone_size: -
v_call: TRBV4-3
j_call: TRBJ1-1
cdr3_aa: CASSRLPPQGALNTEAFF
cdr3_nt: TGCGCCAGCAGCCGCCTACCCCCACAGGGGGCGCTTAACACTGAAGCTTTCTTT

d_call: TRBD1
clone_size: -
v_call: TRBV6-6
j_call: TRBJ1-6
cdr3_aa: CASSRDSYSPLHF
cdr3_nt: TGTGCCAGCAGCAGGGACAGTTATTCACCCCTCCACTTT

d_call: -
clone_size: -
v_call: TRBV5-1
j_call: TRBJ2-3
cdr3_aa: CASSLGPPLRTDTQYF
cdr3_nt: TGCGCCAGCAGCTTGGGACCGCCCCTTCGCACAGATACGCAGTATTTT

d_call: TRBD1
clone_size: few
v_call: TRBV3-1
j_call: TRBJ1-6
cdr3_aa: CASSRGTGSLTSPLHF
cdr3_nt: TGTGCCAGCAGCCGGGGGACAGGGTCCTTAACTTCACCCCTCCACTTT

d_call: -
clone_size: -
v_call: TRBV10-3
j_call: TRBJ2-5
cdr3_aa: CAISEGDQETQYF
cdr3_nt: TGTGCCATCAGTGAGGGGGATCAAGAGACCCAGTACTTC

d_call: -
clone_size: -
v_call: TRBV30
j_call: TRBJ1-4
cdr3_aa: CACSRARDEKLFF
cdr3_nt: TGTGCCTGTTCCAGGGCAAGGGATGAAAAACTGTTTTTT

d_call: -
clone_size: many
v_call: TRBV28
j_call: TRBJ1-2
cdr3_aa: CASSQTRDFYGYTF
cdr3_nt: TGTGCCAGCAGTCAAACCCGGGACTTCTATGGCTACACCTTC

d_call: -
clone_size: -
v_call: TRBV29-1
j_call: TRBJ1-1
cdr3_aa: CSVKGGTEAFF
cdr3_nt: TGCAGCGTAAAGGGGGGCACTGAAGCTTTCTTT

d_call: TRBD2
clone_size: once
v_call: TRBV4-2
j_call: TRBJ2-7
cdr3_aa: CASSPTMLAGGYNEQYF
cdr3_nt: TGTGCCAGCAGCCCTACCATGCTAGCGGGGGGATACAATGAGCAGTACTTC

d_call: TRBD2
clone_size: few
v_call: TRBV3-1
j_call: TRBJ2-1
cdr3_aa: CASSIAAGDFYNEQFF
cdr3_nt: TGTGCCAGCAGCATAGCAGCGGGGGATTTTTACAATGAGCAGTTCTTC

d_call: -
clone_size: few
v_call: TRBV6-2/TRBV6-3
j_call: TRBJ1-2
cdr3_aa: CASSAPGSGYTF
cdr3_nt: TGTGCCAGCAGTGCGCCAGGGTCTGGCTACACCTTC

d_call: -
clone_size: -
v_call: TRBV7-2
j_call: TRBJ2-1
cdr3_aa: CASSMGQNNEQFF
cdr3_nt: TGTGCCAGCAGCATGGGGCAGAACAATGAGCAGTTCTTC

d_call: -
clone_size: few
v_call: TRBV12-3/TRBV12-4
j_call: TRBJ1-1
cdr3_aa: CASAADEAFF
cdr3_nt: TGTGCCAGCGCCGCAGACGAAGCTTTCTTT

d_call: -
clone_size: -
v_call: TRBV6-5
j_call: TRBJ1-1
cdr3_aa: CASSSQDKLSEAFF
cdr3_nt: TGTGCCAGCAGTTCCCAAGACAAGCTTAGTGAAGCTTTCTTT

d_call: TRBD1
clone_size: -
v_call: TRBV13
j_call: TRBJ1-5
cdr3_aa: CASSLGHRGQPQHF
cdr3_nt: TGTGCCAGCAGCTTAGGGCACAGGGGGCAGCCCCAGCATTTT

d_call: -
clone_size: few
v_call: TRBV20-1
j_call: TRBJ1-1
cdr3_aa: CSAIDQTNTEAFF
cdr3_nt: TGCAGTGCTATTGATCAGACGAACACTGAAGCTTTCTTT

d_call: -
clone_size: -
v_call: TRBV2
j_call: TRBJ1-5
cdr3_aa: CASSELGLGRRPSDQPQHF
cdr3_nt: TGTGCCAGCAGTGAATTGGGGTTGGGCAGGAGGCCGAGTGATCAGCCCCAGCATTTT

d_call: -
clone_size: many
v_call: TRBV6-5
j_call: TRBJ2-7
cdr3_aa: CASSLQGSEQYF
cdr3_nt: TGTGCCAGCAGTCTACAGGGATCCGAGCAGTACTTC

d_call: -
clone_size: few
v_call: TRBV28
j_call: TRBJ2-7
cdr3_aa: CASSRASLGFYEQYF
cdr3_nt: TGTGCCAGCAGCCGGGCCAGCCTTGGGTTCTACGAGCAGTACTTC

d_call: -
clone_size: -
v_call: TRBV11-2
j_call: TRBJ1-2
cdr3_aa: CASSLGGVVSYGYTF
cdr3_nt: TGTGCCAGCAGCTTAGGGGGCGTCGTGTCTTATGGCTACACCTTC

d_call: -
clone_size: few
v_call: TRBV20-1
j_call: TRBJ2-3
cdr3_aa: CSANLGLSVPDTQYF
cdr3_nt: TGCAGTGCCAACCTGGGACTTAGCGTCCCAGATACGCAGTATTTT

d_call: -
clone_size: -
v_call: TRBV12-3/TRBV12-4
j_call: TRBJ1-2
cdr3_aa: CASSPTSRGYTF
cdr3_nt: TGTGCCAGCAGTCCTACAAGTCGTGGCTACACCTTC

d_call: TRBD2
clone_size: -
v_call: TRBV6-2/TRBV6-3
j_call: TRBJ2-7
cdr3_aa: CASSYRSGEVRGEQYF
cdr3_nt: TGTGCCAGCAGTTACCGTAGCGGGGAAGTGAGGGGTGAGCAGTACTTC

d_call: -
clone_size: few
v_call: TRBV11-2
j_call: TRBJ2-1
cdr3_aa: CASSLAGTLDEQFF
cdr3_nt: TGTGCCAGCAGCTTAGCTGGGACACTTGATGAGCAGTTCTTC

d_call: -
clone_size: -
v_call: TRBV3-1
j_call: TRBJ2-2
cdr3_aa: CASGQPTGELFF
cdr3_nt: TGTGCCAGCGGCCAGCCCACCGGGGAGCTGTTTTTT

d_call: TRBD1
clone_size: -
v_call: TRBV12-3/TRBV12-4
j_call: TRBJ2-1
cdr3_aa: CASSRAPPGQGYNEQFF
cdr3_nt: TGTGCCAGCAGCCGGGCACCCCCGGGACAGGGCTACAATGAGCAGTTCTTC

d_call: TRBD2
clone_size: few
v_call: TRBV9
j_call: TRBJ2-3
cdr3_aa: CASSARTSGGAADTQYF
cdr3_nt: TGTGCCAGCAGCGCTAGGACTAGCGGGGGGGCGGCAGATACGCAGTATTTT

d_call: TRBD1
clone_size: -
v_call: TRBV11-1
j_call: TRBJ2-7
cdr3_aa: CASSPFGTASYEQYF
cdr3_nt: TGTGCCAGCAGCCCGTTCGGGACAGCAAGCTACGAGCAGTACTTC

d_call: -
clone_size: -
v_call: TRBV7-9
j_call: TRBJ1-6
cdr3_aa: CASRISANGNSPLHF
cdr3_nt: TGTGCCAGCAGGATTTCCGCCAACGGAAATTCACCCCTCCACTTT

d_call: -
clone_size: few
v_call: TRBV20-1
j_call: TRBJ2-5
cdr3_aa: CSARLSQETQYF
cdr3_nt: TGCAGTGCTAGACTCTCGCAAGAGACCCAGTACTTC

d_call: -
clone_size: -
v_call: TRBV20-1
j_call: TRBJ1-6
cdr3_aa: CSARDIRGLGNSPLHF
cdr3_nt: TGCAGTGCTAGAGATATAAGGGGCCTGGGAAATTCACCCCTCCACTTT

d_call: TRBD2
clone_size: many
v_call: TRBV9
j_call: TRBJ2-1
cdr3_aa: CASSSVAGRDEQFF
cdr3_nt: TGTGCCAGCAGCTCGGTAGCGGGGCGCGATGAGCAGTTCTTC

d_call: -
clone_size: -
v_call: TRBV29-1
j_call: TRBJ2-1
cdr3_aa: CSVVWGIDEQFF
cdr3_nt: TGCAGCGTTGTTTGGGGGATCGATGAGCAGTTCTTC

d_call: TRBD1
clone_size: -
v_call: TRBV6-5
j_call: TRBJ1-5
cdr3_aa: CASSSTTGVGNQPQHF
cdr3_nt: TGTGCCAGCAGTTCCACGACAGGGGTTGGCAATCAGCCCCAGCATTTT